Sequencing of this T cell receptor beta chain was carried out in a study of spatial heterogeneity in lung cancer. Looking at the study overall: More than eight raw reads, on average, carried each unique TCR and UMI combination.

Whole-study findings and limits: The study found that ubiquitous and regional expanded TCR counts tracked ubiquitous and regional nonsynonymous mutations, respectively. Tumors with more nonsynonymous mutations had more expanded intratumoral alpha and beta TCRs.

Only a few counts were recorded for this clonotype. Its antigen remains unknown. All TCR cDNA molecules were individually tagged with a unique molecular identifier. TCRdb redid the calling of the 5' RACE reads with MiXCR, one entry per CDR3 protein. The top ten clones hold around 8% of a sample with about 13,000 distinct CDR3 sequences, about 4% of them seen once. The time point here: sample taken at primary tumor resection. Whole RNA, isolated from tumor, nontumor lung or frozen PBMC, was sequenced without prior sorting. This clonotype was obtained from a male donor with early-stage non-small cell lung cancer. Source: lung tumor tissue, taken at surgery.

CDR3 in DNA: TGTGCCAGCAGCGAATCTAGCGGGAGTTACACAGATACGCAGTATTTT. Translating gives CASSESSGSYTDTQYF. This chain uses TRBV7-8 with TRBJ2-3; TRBD2 matches at 10 bases. The CDR3 sequence is 16 residues long. With V trimmed by 5 bases and J by 2 bases, 7 bases remained unmatched. CDR1 and CDR2 from the germline V gene are SGHVS and FQNEAQ.